The clone carrying this TCR beta chain was counted a few times. What it binds is not known. TCRdb used MiXCR to reprocess the 5' RACE reads, holding one entry per CDR3 protein. The sample lists about 900,000 distinct CDR3 sequences; more than 9% were seen once. The CDR3 is 18 amino acids. Germline values: CDR1 MGHRA, CDR2 YSYEKL. The V segment lost 4 bases and the J segment 2 bases; nucleotides outside the gene matches: 12. The sample is drawn from a study of identical twins. Regarding the study as a whole: Fewer insertions marked abundant cord blood beta clonotypes; young adult naive trended weakly, memory not at all. Alpha sequences that were out-of-frame and twin-shared showed an excess of low generation probability. Invariant MAIT and iNKT cells may have partly biased zero-insertion analyses.

These sequences were also reported in another study, on yellow fever vaccine responses in identical twins.

The rearrangement links TRBV4-1 to TRBJ2-5; 11 nucleotides line up with TRBD1. The specimen was PBMCs. This receptor was taken from a young woman in good health. DNA for the CDR3: TGCGCCAGCAGCCTCAGCCGGACAGGGGGCGCCTCGCAAGAGACCCAGTACTTC. Amino acid sequence: CASSLSRTGGASQETQYF.